This T cell receptor beta chain stems from a study of regulatory T cells in long-lasting Graves disease. As to time point: newly diagnosed GD, antithyroid drugs for less than 3 months. The TCR library was made from RNA that had been extracted from PBMCs in TRIzol. The peripheral blood volume drawn was around 10 milliliters, and it was collected into EDTA tubes. Combining iRepertoire HTBI primers with Arm-PCR of CDR3 regions, the authors built TCR beta libraries. TCRdb re-called the multiplex PCR reads through MiXCR, storing one row per CDR3 protein. The data show around 400,000 distinct CDR3 sequences, around 15% seen once. The CDR3 is 17 residues long. Germline V gene lookup returns CDR1 DFQATT and CDR2 SNEGSKA (reference sequence).

The starting material was peripheral blood mononuclear cells (PBMCs), obtained at new diagnosis, from a patient treated with antithyroid drugs. This TCR came from a female donor with Graves disease. The genes are TRBV20-1 and TRBJ2-5, with 10 bases identical to TRBD1. The end of the DNA is better explained by TRBJ2-7, so the J call may be wrong. CDR3 sequence: CSARAPIRDRGPYEQYF. CDR3 DNA sequence: TGCAGTGCTAGAGCGCCGATCCGGGACAGGGGCCCCTACGAGCAGTACTTC.